These 29 T cell receptor beta chains originate from one sample sequenced in a study of control samples from healthy donors and cancer patients. The data were produced by immunoSEQ multiplex PCR, yet TCRdb's version contains in-frame clones alone and is incomplete. The table has about 410,000 clones, around nine tenths seen once; the top ten hold more than 6%. Specimen: PBMCs. The source is a man between 40 and 49 years old with head and neck cancer.

This clone was observed a single time. The chain is built from TRBV11-3 and TRBJ2-2, with TRBD1 matching 12 bases. The CDR3 is 15 residues long. J was trimmed by 5 bases and V by 4 bases; bases with no gene match: 2. CDR1 and CDR2 (germline): SGHNT, YENEEA. The CDR3 spells CASSSGQGATGELFF. The DNA of the CDR3 is TGTGCCAGCAGCTCGGGACAGGGGGCTACCGGGGAGCTGTTTTTT. The full variable domain, in which reference TRBV11-3 and TRBJ2-2 provide the parts outside the CDR3, is EAGVVQSPRYKIIEKKQPVAFWCNPISGHNTLYWYLQNLGQGPELLIRYENEEAVDDSQLPKDRFSAERLKGVDSTLKIQPAELGDSAVYLCASSSGQGATGELFFGEGSRLTVL.

The V gene is TRBV6-5, the J gene TRBJ1-6; 8 bases fit TRBD1. This CDR3 has 15 amino acids. Trimming removed 2 bases from V and 7 bases from J; junction bases left unmatched: 4. Germline loops: CDR1 MNHEY, CDR2 SVGAGI. CDR3 region: CASSYGTGGNSPLHF. DNA for the CDR3: TGTGCCAGCAGTTACGGGACAGGCGGCAATTCACCCCTCCACTTT.

This rearrangement joins TRBV6-2 or TRBV6-3 to TRBJ2-2, with 12 bases that match TRBD2. The CDR3 sequence is 17 residues long. Germline CDR1 MNHEY, CDR2 SVGEGT. The junction had 5 bases not matched to a gene; V was cut back by 2 bases and J by 4 bases. The CDR3 spells CASSYPSGGAITGELFF. CDR3 sequence (DNA): TGTGCCAGCAGTTACCCTAGCGGGGGGGCCATCACCGGGGAGCTGTTTTTT.

Only one count was recorded for this clone. The chain recombines TRBV30 with TRBJ2-7; D not resolved. CDR3 length: 13 amino acids. Trimming took off 1 base at V and 1 base at J, with 8 bases between the two ends. Germline V gene lookup returns CDR1 GTSNPN and CDR2 SVGIG (reference sequence). The CDR3 reads CAWSALRSYEQYF. The CDR3 DNA sequence: TGTGCCTGGAGTGCTCTCAGATCCTACGAGCAGTACTTC. The variable domain in full, with the rest retrieved from reference TRBV30 and TRBJ2-7, is SQTIHQWPATLVQPVGSPLSLECTVEGTSNPNLYWYRQAAGRGLQLLFYSVGIGQISSEVPQNLSASRPQDRQFILSSKKLLLSDSGFYLCAWSALRSYEQYFGPGTRLTVT.

The chain employs TRBV6-5 and TRBJ1-5; D unclear. Germline-derived CDR1 and CDR2 are MNHEY and SVGAGI. The CDR3 contains 14 residues. V was pared by 4 bases and J by 5 bases, with 12 bases between. The CDR3 spells CASSSGRTYQPQHF. CDR3 sequence (DNA): TGTGCCAGCAGTTCAGGCAGGACGTATCAGCCCCAGCATTTT.

The chain joins TRBV5-6 to TRBJ1-3, with 7 positions matching TRBD1. The CDR3 is 16 amino acids. V trimming: 5 bases; J trimming: 0 bases; junction bases outside the gene matches: 8. The germline CDR1 and CDR2 sequences are SGHDT and YYEEEE. The CDR3 loop is CASRPRDSYSGNTIYF. The CDR3 region has the DNA TGTGCCAGCAGACCTCGGGACAGCTACTCTGGAAACACCATATATTTT.

V usage is TRBV3-1 (or the pseudogene TRBV3-2) and J usage is TRBJ2-1, with 8 bases fitting TRBD2. Germline CDR1 reads LGHDT; CDR2 reads YNNKEL (reference sequence). The CDR3 runs to 12 residues. V gave up 5 bases and J gave up 15 bases; unmatched junction bases: 9. CDR3 protein: CASSESGGGGFF. The CDR3 coding sequence is TGTGCCAGCAGCGAAAGCGGGGGCGGAGGGTTCTTC.

V usage is TRBV2 and J usage is TRBJ2-1; either TRBD1 or TRBD2 may supply D (6 bases each). CDR1 and CDR2 from the germline V gene are SNHLY and FYNNEI. V was trimmed by 6 bases and J by 7 bases, leaving 13 bases between them. This CDR3 is built from 13 residues. CDR3 in DNA: TGTGCCAGCAGGGGGGGCGAATTGAATGAGCAGTTCTTC. This encodes CASRGGELNEQFF.

Points on this clone: Compared with germline, one end of the junction differs, possibly owing to a read error. The chain uses TRBV27 and TRBJ1-1, with D maybe TRBD1 (6 bases). The CDR3 sequence is 13 residues long. Germline lookup yields CDR1 MNHEY and CDR2 SMNVEV (reference sequence). This chain's CDR3 is CAGSPGGKTEAFF. Written as DNA, the CDR3 is TGTGCCGGCAGCCCGGGGGGCAAGACTGAAGCTTTCTTT.

This rearrangement joins TRBV5-6 to TRBJ2-7; 7 bases map to TRBD2. The V gene's germline CDR1 is SGHDT and CDR2 YYEEEE. The V and J ends lost 0 bases and 1 base, in that order; junction bases with no gene match: 4. The CDR3 has 15 amino acids. The DNA of the CDR3 is TGTGCCAGCAGCTTGGCCGCGGGGGTATCCTACGAGCAGTACTTC. It yields the protein CASSLAAGVSYEQYF.

The gene calls are TRBV10-3 and TRBJ1-5, with D possibly being TRBD1 (6 bases). The V end lost 0 bases, the J end lost 7 bases, and 13 bases lay between the germline ends. The CDR3 covers 15 residues. The germline gives CDR1 ENHRY, CDR2 SYGVKD. CDR3 loop: CAISESQGSWQPQHF. The CDR3 nucleotides read TGTGCCATCAGTGAGTCACAGGGTTCGTGGCAGCCCCAGCATTTT.

The chain carries TRBV29-1 and TRBJ1-1; a weak D match, TRBD1 (6 bases). The CDR3 loop spans 13 amino acids. The V end was cut by 7 bases, the J end by 1 base, with 13 bases between. The germline V gene has CDR1 SQVTM and CDR2 ANQGSEA. CDR3 in amino acids: CSGTGTSNTEAFF. The CDR3, as DNA: TGCAGCGGGACCGGGACATCGAACACTGAAGCTTTCTTT. Full variable domain (missing parts from reference TRBV29-1 and TRBJ1-1): SAVISQKPSRDICQRGTSLTIQCQVDSQVTMMFWYRQQPGQSLTLIATANQGSEATYESGFVIDKFPISRPNLTFSTLTVSNMSPEDSSIYLCSGTGTSNTEAFFGQGTRLTVV.

The chain links TRBV11-2 to TRBJ1-1; no clear D. With 11 bases removed from V and 4 bases from J, the gap between germline ends came to 14 bases. This CDR3 region has 12 residues. The germline CDR1 and CDR2 sequences are SGHAT and FQNNGV. This chain's CDR3 is CAGRAIGTEAFF. The CDR3 DNA sequence: TGTGCCGGACGGGCGATTGGCACTGAAGCTTTCTTT.

The rearrangement uses TRBV5-1 and TRBJ1-1, with 8 positions matching TRBD1. The junction had 13 bases not matched to a gene; V was cut back by 6 bases and J by 0 bases. Germline V gene sequence: CDR1 SGHRS, CDR2 YFSETQ. The CDR3 has 17 amino acids. CDR3 sequence reads: CASTNGRTGRMNTEAFF. CDR3 DNA sequence: TGCGCCAGCACGAACGGTCGGACAGGGAGGATGAACACTGAAGCTTTCTTT. The full variable domain, completed using reference TRBV5-1 and TRBJ1-1, is KAGVTQTPRYLIKTRGQQVTLSCSPISGHRSVSWYQQTPGQGLQFLFEYFSETQRNKGNFPGRFSGRQFSNSRSEMNVSTLELGDSALYLCASTNGRTGRMNTEAFFGQGTRLTVV.

This clone has only one observation. The chain links TRBV11-2 to TRBJ1-4; D is undetermined. The CDR3 spans 15 residues. V lost 5 bases to trimming and J lost 7 bases, with 17 bases between them. Germline assignment: CDR1 SGHAT and CDR2 FQNNGV. CDR3 region: CASSPGELIGEKLFF. CDR3 coding DNA: TGTGCCAGCAGCCCTGGGGAATTAATTGGTGAAAAACTGTTTTTT. Variable domain in full (rest from reference TRBV11-2 and TRBJ1-4): EAGVAQSPRYKIIEKRQSVAFWCNPISGHATLYWYQQILGQGPKLLIQFQNNGVVDDSQLPKDRFSAERLKGVDSTLKIQPAKLEDSAVYLCASSPGELIGEKLFFGSGTQLSVL.

The chain uses TRBV12-5 and TRBJ1-1, with D perhaps TRBD1 (6 bases). Looked up from germline, CDR1 is LGHNT and CDR2 is FRNRAP. V dropped 1 base and J dropped 3 bases, with 15 bases sitting between them. This CDR3 is built from 16 residues. The CDR3 here is CASGLDPRDTDTEAFF. Here the CDR3 DNA reads TGTGCTAGTGGTTTGGACCCCCGGGACACGGACACTGAAGCTTTCTTT. Full variable domain (missing parts from reference TRBV12-5 and TRBJ1-1): DARVTQTPRHKVTEMGQEVTMRCQPILGHNTVFWYRQTMMQGLELLAYFRNRAPLDDSGMPKDRFSAEMPDATLATLKIQPSEPRDSAVYFCASGLDPRDTDTEAFFGQGTRLTVV.

J is TRBJ1-2 and V is TRBV7-8, with 10 bases identical to TRBD1. This CDR3 region has 13 residues. The germline V gene has CDR1 SGHVS and CDR2 FQNEAQ. V trimming: 5 bases; J trimming: 7 bases; junction bases outside the gene matches: 4. In DNA, the CDR3 is TGTGCCAGCAGCCCAGGGACAGGGGCTGGCTACACCTTC. Its translation: CASSPGTGAGYTF.

The gene calls are TRBV27 and TRBJ1-4; 7 bases are a match to TRBD1. Germline values: CDR1 MNHEY, CDR2 SMNVEV (reference sequence). The CDR3 spans 19 residues. Trimming took 3 bases from V and 0 from J; bases not matched to a gene: 13. The CDR3 DNA is TGTGCCAGCAGTTTCAAGGTGTTTGACAGGGATGCAACTAATGAAAAACTGTTTTTT. Amino acids: CASSFKVFDRDATNEKLFF.

The CDR3 region is CASSLDPSDTQYF. The CDR3 nucleotides read TGTGCCAGCAGCTTGGATCCATCAGATACGCAGTATTTT. The rearrangement links TRBV7-2 to TRBJ2-3, with D uncertain. The V and J ends lost 3 bases and 4 bases respectively, with 8 bases between them. Per germline, CDR1 SGHTA and CDR2 FQGNSA. The CDR3 is 13 residues long.

This sequence joins TRBV29-1 and TRBJ2-3; 9 positions match TRBD1. Trimming at V came to 5 bases and at J to 4 bases, leaving 7 bases not matched to a gene. Germline CDR1 is SQVTM and CDR2 is ANQGSEA. The CDR3 consists of 14 residues. In DNA, the CDR3 is TGCAGCGTTACAGGGGGCCAGGTCCCAGATACGCAGTATTTT. Protein sequence: CSVTGGQVPDTQYF.

J is TRBJ2-7 and V is TRBV5-8; D is unclear. The CDR3 length is 14 residues. V dropped 0 bases and J dropped 2 bases, with 9 bases sitting between them. Germline-derived CDR1 and CDR2 are SGHTS and YDEGEE. The CDR3 protein is CASSLGAYPYEQYF. The CDR3, as DNA: TGTGCCAGCAGCTTGGGGGCATACCCCTACGAGCAGTACTTC.

About this clone itself: The sample carries other DNA sequences with the same CDR3. This chain links TRBV9 with TRBJ2-6; D gene uncertain. Per germline, CDR1 SGDLS and CDR2 YYNGEE. V was shortened by 2 bases and J by 4 bases, with 4 bases between the two germline ends. This CDR3 has 13 amino acids. CDR3 sequence: CASSVGGANVLTF. The CDR3 region has the DNA TGTGCCAGCAGCGTTGGCGGGGCCAACGTCCTGACTTTC.

Comments on this clone: Distinct nucleotide sequences in the sample also encode this CDR3. This chain joins TRBV18 and TRBJ2-5; the D is unclear. In germline, CDR1 is KGHSH, CDR2 LQKENI. This CDR3 has 12 residues. V was cut by 0 bases and J by 5 bases, with 4 bases left in between. The CDR3 protein is CASSPPAETQYF. The CDR3 DNA reads TGTGCCAGCTCACCACCCGCTGAGACCCAGTACTTC.

The chain carries TRBV27 and TRBJ2-7; no clear D gene. V shed 3 bases and J shed 2 bases, with 11 bases lying between them. The CDR3 loop spans 14 amino acids. Germline lookup yields CDR1 MNHEY and CDR2 SMNVEV (reference sequence). The CDR3 spells CASSFGPSPYEQYF. Here the CDR3 DNA reads TGTGCCAGCAGTTTCGGGCCCAGCCCCTACGAGCAGTACTTC.

This rearrangement joins TRBV27 to TRBJ2-7; no firm D call. Looked up from germline, CDR1 is MNHEY and CDR2 is SMNVEV (reference sequence). V was trimmed by 6 bases and J by 3 bases, leaving 21 bases between them. The CDR3 covers 16 residues. DNA of the CDR3: TGTGCCAGCAGGCCCCAGCCTGCATCTACCTTCTACGAGCAGTACTTC. Amino acids: CASRPQPASTFYEQYF.

The rearrangement joins TRBV5-1 to TRBJ2-1, with D hard to call. CDR3 length: 14 residues. Germline lookup yields CDR1 SGHRS and CDR2 YFSETQ. Between the trimmed V and J ends, which lost 0 bases and 2 bases, there was a span of 6 bases. In nucleotides, the CDR3 is TGCGCCAGCAGCTTGGTGGGAACCTACAATGAGCAGTTCTTC. Amino acids: CASSLVGTYNEQFF.

V is TRBV6-5 and J is TRBJ2-7, with a possible D match to TRBD1 (6 bases). This CDR3 region has 15 residues. Germline CDR1 is MNHEY and CDR2 is SVGAGI. V dropped 6 bases and J dropped 2 bases, with 17 bases sitting between them. DNA for the CDR3: TGTGCCAGCAGGAGGGATGGGACACCAACCTACGAGCAGTACTTC. This codes for CASRRDGTPTYEQYF.

The chain uses TRBV4-1 and TRBJ1-4, with D perhaps TRBD1 (5 bases). The CDR3 has 15 amino acids. Deletions cut 4 bases from V and 7 bases from J, with 16 bases between. The germline gives CDR1 MGHRA, CDR2 YSYEKL. CDR3 loop: CASSRGSGPPEKLFF. CDR3 sequence (DNA): TGCGCCAGCAGCCGGGGCTCCGGACCTCCTGAAAAACTGTTTTTT.

The V gene is TRBV4-3, the J gene TRBJ1-4, with TRBD1 matching 7 bases. There are 17 residues in the CDR3. Germline loops: CDR1 LGHNA, CDR2 YSLEER. V shed 0 bases, J shed 5 bases, and the junction held 9 bases outside the gene matches. The DNA of the CDR3 is TGCGCCAGCAGCCAAGAACCGGCGACAGGGATAAATGAAAAACTGTTTTTT. Its translation: CASSQEPATGINEKLFF.